The source of this T cell receptor (beta chain) is a study of T cells in Graves' hyperthyroidism and ophthalmopathy. Study-wide results and limits: Before onset, ophthalmopathy was predicted by the model a median roughly 6.4 months earlier.

Ten or more counts support this clonotype. Its antigen is still unknown. Amplification targeted TCR beta CDR3 regions from RNA transcripts. HTBI primers drove first-round RT-PCR of the TCR CDR3. TCRdb called the multiplex PCR reads again in MiXCR, with one record for every CDR3 protein. The table has around 530,000 distinct CDR3 sequences, 15% to 20% seen once. CDR3 length equals 19 residues. The V end lost 4 bases, the J end lost 3 bases, and 25 bases lay between the germline ends. Germline loops: CDR1 MDHEN, CDR2 SYDVKM. The TCR sequence derives from a woman under 30 with Graves' ophthalmopathy. The sample was blood. The rearrangement uses TRBV28 and TRBJ2-1; D is tentatively TRBD1 or TRBD2 (5 bases each). CDR3 nucleotides: TGTGCCAGCAGTTCGTTCTTCCGGGGCCCCAGAACTGGCTACAATGAGCAGTTCTTC. Amino acid sequence: CASSSFFRGPRTGYNEQFF.